This TCR beta chain was identified in a study of OX40 agonist ivuxolimab in advanced cancers. Study as a whole: Ivuxolimab, an antibody that agonizes OX40 (CD134), was administered to the patients. Allowance was made for prior anti-PD-1, anti-PD-L1 or anti-CTLA-4 therapy, and around 41% had some.

Overall study results and limits: Clonal expansion in partial responders at 0.1-3.0 mg/kg ranked among the lowest.

CDR3 size: 17 residues. V was clipped by 7 bases and J by 0 bases; unmatched bases: 15. The germline gives CDR1 MDHEN, CDR2 SYDVKM. This clone has only one observation. Its antigen is not known. TCRdb's copy holds only in-frame clones and misses some; the assay was immunoSEQ multiplex PCR. The sample has approximately 66,000 clones; 83% are singletons. The chain links TRBV28 to TRBJ2-7, with TRBD1 matching over 7 bases. Material: CD4+ or CD8+ T cells sorted from blood, obtained in a trial of the OX40 agonist ivuxolimab. The receptor was derived from an adult with an advanced solid tumor such as melanoma, head and neck, liver or kidney cancer. The CDR3 protein is CASTPAPGQRSSYEQYF. CDR3 DNA: TGTGCCAGCACTCCAGCCCCGGGACAGAGGAGCTCCTACGAGCAGTACTTC.